This T cell receptor beta chain appears in the sequencing data of a study of blood T cell repertoires in COVID-19. Germline lookup yields CDR1 SGHDT and CDR2 YYEEEE. V lost 4 bases, J lost 3 bases, and 14 bases lay in between. CDR3 length: 15 residues. This table comes from immunoSEQ multiplex PCR, and its TCRdb copy is limited to in-frame clones, with some not included. The sample shows 450,000 to 500,000 clones, approximately 83% of them seen only once. Input material: peripheral blood. The receptor was isolated from a human donor in a cohort sampled during active COVID-19. The chain employs TRBV5-6 and TRBJ2-1; perhaps TRBD2 as D (6 bases). For the CDR3, the DNA is TGTGCCAGCAGCCCCGTGATAGCGGTCTACAATGAGCAGTTCTTC. Translated, it gives CASSPVIAVYNEQFF.